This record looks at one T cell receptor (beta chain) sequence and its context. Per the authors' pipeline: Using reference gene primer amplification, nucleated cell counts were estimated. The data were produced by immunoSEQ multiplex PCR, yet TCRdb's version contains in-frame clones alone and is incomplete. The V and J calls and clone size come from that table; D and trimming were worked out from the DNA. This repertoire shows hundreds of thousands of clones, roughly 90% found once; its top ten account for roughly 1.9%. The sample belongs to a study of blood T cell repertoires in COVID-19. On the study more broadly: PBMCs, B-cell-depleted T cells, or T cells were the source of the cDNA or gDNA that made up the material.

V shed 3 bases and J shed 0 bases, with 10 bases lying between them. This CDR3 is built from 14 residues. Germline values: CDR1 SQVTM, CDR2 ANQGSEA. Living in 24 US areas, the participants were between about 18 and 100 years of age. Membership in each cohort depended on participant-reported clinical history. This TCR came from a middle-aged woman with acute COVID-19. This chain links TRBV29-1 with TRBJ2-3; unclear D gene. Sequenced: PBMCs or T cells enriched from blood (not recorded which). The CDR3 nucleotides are TGCAGCGTTGACGCGGTTTTGAGCACAGATACGCAGTATTTT. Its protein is CSVDAVLSTDTQYF.